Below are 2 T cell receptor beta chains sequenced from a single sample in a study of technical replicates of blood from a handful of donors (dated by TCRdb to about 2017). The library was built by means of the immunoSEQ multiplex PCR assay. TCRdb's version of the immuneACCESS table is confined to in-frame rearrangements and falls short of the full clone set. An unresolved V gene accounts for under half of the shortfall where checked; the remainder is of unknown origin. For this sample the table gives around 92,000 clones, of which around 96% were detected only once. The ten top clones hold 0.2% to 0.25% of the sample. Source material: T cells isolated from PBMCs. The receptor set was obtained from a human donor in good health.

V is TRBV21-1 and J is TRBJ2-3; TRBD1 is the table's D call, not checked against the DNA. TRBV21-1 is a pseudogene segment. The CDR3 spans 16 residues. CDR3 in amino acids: CATPRDRGGSTDTQYF. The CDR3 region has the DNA TGTGCCACCCCCCGGGACAGGGGCGGCAGCACAGATACGCAGTATTTT.

The CDR3 here is CASSRTGPSEGPQHF. DNA of the CDR3: TGTGCCAGCAGCCGGACAGGTCCTAGCGAGGGGCCCCAGCATTTT. The genes are TRBV2 and TRBJ1-5; 7 nucleotides align to TRBD1. Germline CDR1 reads SNHLY; CDR2 reads FYNNEI. Trimming cost V 6 bases and J 9 bases; bases outside gene matches: 14. The CDR3 runs 15 residues.